The entry that follows covers one T cell receptor beta chain sequence. Its recognized antigen is unknown. No base qualities exist here, and no much larger clone lies one base off it. The source of the sample is a study of T cell responses to AZD1222 COVID-19 vaccine (dated by TCRdb to about 2021). Regarding the research as a whole: A total of around 240 trial participants underwent TCR sequencing, of whom more than 200 had received two doses of AZD1222 and some 25 had received two doses of the MenACWY control vaccine. Trial participants were enrolled by age into subgroups of 18-55, 56-69 and 70-plus years, and around 150, 28 and 57 TCR-sequenced participants, respectively, were included in these subgroups.

The CDR3 regions of human TCRbeta chains were analyzed by immunosequencing. In the authors' own workflow: Repertoire TCRs were matched against a reference library of SARS-CoV-2-specific TCRs generated with the MIRA antigen-specificity platform. Breadth meant the fraction of unique TCRs that were SARS-CoV-2-associated, whereas depth meant the fraction of total T cells that were SARS-CoV-2-associated. Using the MIRA data, each spike-specific TCR was assigned both to the spike region to which the TCR was reactive and to a CD4 or CD8 class. Log10-transformed breadth and depth values were compared by one-way ANOVA with Sidak's multiple comparisons tests. TCRdb mirrors the immuneACCESS table, restricted to in-frame sequences. Some clones are absent from its copies; in checked studies, under half trace to an unresolved V gene, and the reason for the others is unknown. V and J calls and clone size are copied from that table; D and trimming were computed from the DNA. Here the sample has over 110,000 clones; 92% occur a single time. Of the sample, over 8.5% is held by the ten largest clones.

V is cut by 5 bases and J by 2 bases, and the space between the germline ends is 16 bases. Taken from cysteine to phenylalanine, the CDR3 has 17 residues. Kept here is only the CDR3 DNA, which spans 51 bases and is read in frame from base 1. CDR1 and CDR2 (SGHVS, FQNEAQ) derive from the germline V gene. The label giving this sample's time point can be read as: about 28 days (+/-7) after the second vaccine dose. AZD1222 recipients with second doses at about 4 weeks or about 12 weeks were pooled, because spike-specific TCR depth and breadth did not differ between schedules. Vaccinee samples came from UK trials COV001 and COV002, including a single-blind randomized controlled phase 2/3 trial of AZD1222 (ChAdOx1 nCoV-19) in healthy adults. Trial participant PBMC samples were collected at day 0 and day 28 after the second dose for TCRbeta chain sequencing. Study-wide conclusions, independent of this receptor: In the small 56-69-year group, the increase in depth fell short of significance, most likely because of low power. No day 14 peak-response samples were available, so repertoires were characterized only after the peak T cell response. Participants were mostly white British and included more females than males, and it was suggested by the authors that clonal diversity may have been underestimated. The vaccine-associated CD4 TCRs covered the entire spike protein, and the dominant responses fell in regions 160-218 and 743-854. Reportedly, close to half of the unique spike-specific TCRs recognized epitopes lying outside the regions that are mutated in the B.1.351 and B.1.1.7 variants. A significant rise in spike-specific TCR breadth and depth was observed after two AZD1222 doses relative to day 0 and relative to MenACWY recipients. Conclusions about previously exposed vaccinees were limited because only six AZD1222 recipients were SARS-CoV-2 seropositive at baseline.

This material consisted of peripheral blood, taken 28 days after the second AZD1222 dose. The chain is assembled from TRBV7-8 and TRBJ1-6; the D gene is perhaps TRBD1, from 5 matching bases. This clonotype was sampled from an adult who received the AZD1222 COVID-19 vaccine. The CDR3 protein: CASSPGYRRAYNSPLHF. The DNA is as follows: TGTGCCAGCAGCCCAGGGTACAGGAGAGCCTATAATTCACCCCTCCACTTT.